This TCR beta chain appears in the sequencing data of a study of shared T cell receptors in the human thymus. Trimming left V 6 bases short and J 4 bases short, with 14 bases between. Germline-derived CDR1 and CDR2 are WNHNN and SYGVQD (reference sequence). The CDR3 contains 14 residues. Assay: immunoSEQ multiplex PCR; the TCRdb copy retains only in-frame clones and omits some. The table shows fewer than 700,000 clones, with 88% occurring only once. This sample also belongs to another study, concerning human thymus T cells. As that report states: Congenital heart defects were the reason for the corrective surgery that the donors, healthy Finnish infants, were having. Corrective cardiac operations yielded the resected thymus tissue. Apparent bias marked the V and J gene usage of thymic and blood repertoires.

The chain carries TRBV10-1 and TRBJ2-3; a weak D match, TRBD2 (5 bases). The receptor's source is a boy less than two years old with a congenital heart defect. Specimen: thymocytes. CDR3 residues: CASRPWGEADTQYF. The CDR3 DNA follows: TGCGCCAGCAGACCTTGGGGAGAGGCAGATACGCAGTATTTT.